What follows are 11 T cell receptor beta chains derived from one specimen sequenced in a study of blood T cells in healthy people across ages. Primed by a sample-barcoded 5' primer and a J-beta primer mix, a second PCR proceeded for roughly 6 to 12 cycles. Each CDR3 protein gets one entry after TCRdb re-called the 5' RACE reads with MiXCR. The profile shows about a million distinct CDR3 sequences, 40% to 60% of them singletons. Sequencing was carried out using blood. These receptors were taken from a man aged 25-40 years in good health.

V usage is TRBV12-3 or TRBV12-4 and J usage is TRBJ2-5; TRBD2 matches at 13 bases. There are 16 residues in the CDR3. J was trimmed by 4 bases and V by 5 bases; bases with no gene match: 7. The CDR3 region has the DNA TGTGCCAGCAGTGATCGACTAGCGGGGGGTGGAGAGACCCAGTACTTC. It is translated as CASSDRLAGGGETQYF.

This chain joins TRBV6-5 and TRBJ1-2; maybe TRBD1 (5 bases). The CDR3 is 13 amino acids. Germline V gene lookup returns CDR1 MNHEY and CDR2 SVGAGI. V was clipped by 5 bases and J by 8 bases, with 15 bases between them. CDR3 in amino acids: CASSDLQASGYTF. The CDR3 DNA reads TGTGCCAGCAGTGACTTACAGGCTAGCGGCTACACCTTC.

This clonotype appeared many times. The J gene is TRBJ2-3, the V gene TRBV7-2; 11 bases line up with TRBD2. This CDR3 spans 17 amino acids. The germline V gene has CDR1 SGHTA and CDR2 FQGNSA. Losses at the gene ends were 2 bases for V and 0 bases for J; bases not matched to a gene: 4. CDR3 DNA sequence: TGTGCCAGCAGCTTACGGGGACTAGCGGCAAGCACAGATACGCAGTATTTT. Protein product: CASSLRGLAASTDTQYF.

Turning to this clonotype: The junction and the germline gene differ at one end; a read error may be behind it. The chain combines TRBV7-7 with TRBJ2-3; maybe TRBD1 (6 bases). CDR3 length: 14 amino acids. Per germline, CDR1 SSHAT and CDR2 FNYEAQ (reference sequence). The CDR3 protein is CASSLGTPPDTQYF. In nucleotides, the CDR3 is TGTGCTAGCAGTCTCGGGACACCGCCAGATACGCAGTATTTT.

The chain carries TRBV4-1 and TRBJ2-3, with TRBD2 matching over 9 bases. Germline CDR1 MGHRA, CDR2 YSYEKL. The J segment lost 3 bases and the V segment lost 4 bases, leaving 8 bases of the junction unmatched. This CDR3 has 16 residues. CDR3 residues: CASSRAASGTTDTQYF. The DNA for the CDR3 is TGCGCCAGCAGCCGGGCGGCTAGCGGGACGACAGATACGCAGTATTTT.

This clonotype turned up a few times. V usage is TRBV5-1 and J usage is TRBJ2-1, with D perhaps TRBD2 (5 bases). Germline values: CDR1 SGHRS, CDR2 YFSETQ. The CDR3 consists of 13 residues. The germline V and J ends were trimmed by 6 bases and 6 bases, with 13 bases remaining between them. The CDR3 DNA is TGCGCCAGCACCCGGGAAGCGAGCAATGAGCAGTTCTTC. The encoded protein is CASTREASNEQFF.

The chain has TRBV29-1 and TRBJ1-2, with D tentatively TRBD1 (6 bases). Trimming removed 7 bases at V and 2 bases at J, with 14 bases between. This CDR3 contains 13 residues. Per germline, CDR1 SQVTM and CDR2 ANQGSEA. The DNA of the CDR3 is TGCAGCGGGGTGGCAGGGGACAACTATGGCTACACCTTC. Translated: CSGVAGDNYGYTF.

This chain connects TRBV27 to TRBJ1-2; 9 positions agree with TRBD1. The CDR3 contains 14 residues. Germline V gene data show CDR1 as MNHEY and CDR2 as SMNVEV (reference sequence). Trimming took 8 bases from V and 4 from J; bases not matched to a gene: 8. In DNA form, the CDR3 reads TGTGCCAGCGGTTCTCCGGACAGGGGCTATGGCTACACCTTC. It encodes CASGSPDRGYGYTF.

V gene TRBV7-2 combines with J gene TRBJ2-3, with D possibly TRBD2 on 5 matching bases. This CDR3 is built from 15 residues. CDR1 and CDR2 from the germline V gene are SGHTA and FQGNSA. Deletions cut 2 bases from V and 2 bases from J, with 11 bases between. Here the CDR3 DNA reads TGTGCCAGCAGCTTACCGGGAAGCTTCACAGATACGCAGTATTTT. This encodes CASSLPGSFTDTQYF. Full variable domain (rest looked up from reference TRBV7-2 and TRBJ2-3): GAGVSQSPSNKVTEKGKDVELRCDPISGHTALYWYRQSLGQGLEFLIYFQGNSAPDKSGLPSDRFSAERTGGSVSTLTIQRTQQEDSAVYLCASSLPGSFTDTQYFGPGTRLTVL.

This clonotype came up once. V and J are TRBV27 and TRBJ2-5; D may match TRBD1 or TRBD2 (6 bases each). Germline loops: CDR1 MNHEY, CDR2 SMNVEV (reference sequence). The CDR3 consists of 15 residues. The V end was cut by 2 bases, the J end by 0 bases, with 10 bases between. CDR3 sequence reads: CASSLRGVYQETQYF. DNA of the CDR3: TGTGCCAGCAGTTTAAGGGGGGTCTACCAAGAGACCCAGTACTTC.

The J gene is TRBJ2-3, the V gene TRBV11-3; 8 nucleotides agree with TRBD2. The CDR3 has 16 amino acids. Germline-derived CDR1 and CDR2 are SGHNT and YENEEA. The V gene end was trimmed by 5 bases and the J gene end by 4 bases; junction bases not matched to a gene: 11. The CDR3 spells CASSPYPGGPADTQYF. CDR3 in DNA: TGTGCCAGCAGCCCCTACCCGGGGGGGCCCGCAGATACGCAGTATTTT.